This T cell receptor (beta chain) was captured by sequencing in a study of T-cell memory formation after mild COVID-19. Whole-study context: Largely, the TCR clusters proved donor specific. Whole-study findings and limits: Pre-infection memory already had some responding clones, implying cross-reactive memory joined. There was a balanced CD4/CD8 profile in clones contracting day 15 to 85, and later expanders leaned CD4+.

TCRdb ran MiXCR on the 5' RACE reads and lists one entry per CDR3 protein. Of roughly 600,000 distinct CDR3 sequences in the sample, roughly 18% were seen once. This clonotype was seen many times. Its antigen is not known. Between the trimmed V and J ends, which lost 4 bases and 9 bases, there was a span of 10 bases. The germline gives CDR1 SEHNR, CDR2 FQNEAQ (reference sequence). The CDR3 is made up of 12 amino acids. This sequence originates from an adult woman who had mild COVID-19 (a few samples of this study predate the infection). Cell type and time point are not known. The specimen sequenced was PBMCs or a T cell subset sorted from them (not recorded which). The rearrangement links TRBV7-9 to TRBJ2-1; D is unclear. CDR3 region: CASSSPVGEQFF. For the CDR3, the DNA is TGTGCCAGCAGCTCCCCCGTTGGTGAGCAGTTCTTC.